In its sample, the clone carrying this TCR beta chain ranks as medium-sized. Its antigen is still unknown. This entry belongs to a study of neurological immune-mediated disorders. Findings of the study overall: It was HTLV-1-associated myelopathy that showed the most TCR clonal expansion, while multiple sclerosis showed the least, falling below healthy controls. No CDR3 amino acid sequences recurred among expanded clones across subjects, suggesting private repertoires in all groups.

TCRdb independently ran MiXCR on the 5' RACE reads; one entry per CDR3 protein. Of fewer than 35,000 distinct CDR3 sequences in the sample, approximately 4.4% were seen once. The unsorted libraries originated from 2 million PBMCs that had been stored at -80 C. This receptor was obtained from a young man in good health. The sequenced sample was PBMCs.

The CDR3 loop reads CSASPMASGIQETQYF. The CDR3 nucleotides read TGCAGTGCTAGTCCCATGGCTAGCGGGATACAAGAGACCCAGTACTTC. The rearrangement links TRBV20-1 to TRBJ2-5; 9 nucleotides line up with TRBD2. The CDR3 loop spans 16 amino acids. Germline lookup yields CDR1 DFQATT and CDR2 SNEGSKA (reference sequence). Trimming removed 3 bases from V and 2 bases from J; junction bases left unmatched: 10.